This section outlines one T cell receptor beta chain sequence together with its context. Its antigen specificity is not known. Base-call qualities are not available, and no considerably larger clone is one nucleotide away. These data originate in a study of shared clonotypes between healthy human individuals (dated by TCRdb to between 2020 and 2021). For the wider study: Three men and a couple of women, aged 18 to 49 years, made up the cohort. The study deeply sequenced blood TCR repertoires of several healthy adults to estimate repertoire size and the extent of clonotype sharing between individuals. Between about 0.9 and 9 billion PBMCs per donor were obtained by leukapheresis. Different laboratories and diverse techniques were used to prepare libraries and sequence TCR repertoires, to increase sequencing depth and limit assay-specific biases. For each donor, CD4 naive and CD4 memory were each given three plates, CD8 naive was given two plates, and CD8 memory was given one plate. What the authors observed across the whole study: Sampling was restricted to blood, and TCR repertoires in tissues likely differ from the TCR repertoires found in blood. The genetic and exposure-history diversity represented was limited by the small number of donors. Naive subsets generally had larger estimated clonotype richness than memory subsets did. Across a few donors, roughly 5.4% of naive CD4, approximately 3.5% of naive CD8, 2% to 2.5% of memory CD4, and approximately 0.4% of memory CD8 clonotypes were shared. Higher generation probabilities were observed for clonotypes shared by all four sorted-subset donors than for non-shared clonotypes. Based on pairwise subsampling, the degree of clonotype sharing among donors was expected to be affected by sequencing depth. Rarefaction of sorted-subset datasets indicated incomplete sequencing despite the large sequencing depth.

TCR CDR3 regions were amplified from genomic DNA by multiplex PCR using the deep immunoSEQ assay. Genomic DNA extracted from each cell subset was distributed evenly over all wells of several immunoSEQ 96-well plates, and each plate served as one replicate. For sorted subsets, 200 to 250 ng genomic DNA, equal to about 30,000 T cell genomes, was loaded into each replicate PCR. The purified libraries were quantified using a Qubit 3.0 fluorometer, sized with a Bioanalyzer 2100, and then quantified again using the KAPA Library Quantification kit. Each immunoSEQ 96-well plate was sequenced on its own single-read 150-cycle Illumina NextSeq 550 flow cell. Per the original workflow: Because the immunoSEQ output included only junctional sequences and no quality scores, the filtering could not be the same as the filtering used for full-length reads. To assign V/J genes and CDR3, sequences were annotated against IMGT germline references using PyIR, a Python wrapper for IgBLAST v1.9. Reads with weak V/J assignments (E-value above 1e-6), missing CDR3, stop codons, out-of-frame junctions, or ambiguous translated residues were removed. V3J clonotypes were defined as sequences sharing the same inferred V gene, J gene, and CDR3 amino acid sequence. To compute the percentage overlap between repertoires, the number of shared unique clonotypes was divided by the size of the smaller repertoire. Three approaches were used to assess repertoire richness: RTK rarefaction, the Chao1 estimator, and Recon v2.1 estimates of unobserved clonotypes. For all TCRbeta clonotypes obtained by the gDNA method from a handful of donors, generation probabilities were computed with OLGA. TCRdb retrieved this table from immuneACCESS and kept in-frame rearrangements only. Not all clones are present; in checked studies, unresolved V genes account for under half, and no reason is known for the remainder. That table furnishes V, J and clone size, whereas the DNA furnished D and trimming. The sample table lists approximately 2,000,000 clones, approximately 92% of them with a count of one. The top ten hold around 1.7% of the sample.

From cysteine to phenylalanine, the CDR3 is 16 amino acids long. The CDR3 DNA has 48 bases and is translated from base 1. The junction shows trimming of 5 bases on V and 9 bases on J, plus 23 bases between the germline ends. Based on the germline V gene (reference sequence), the CDR1 and CDR2 sequences are MNHEY and SMNVEV. CD8 naive samples consisted of CD45RO-negative cells that were positively selected for CCR7, yielding a CD45RA+CCR7+ population without TemRA cells. Donors were healthy HIV-negative adults with no recently reported acute infections or vaccinations. Only Caucasian adults living in Nashville, Tennessee, USA were represented among the donors. Blood was obtained by leukapheresis, after which PBMCs were separated by Ficoll-Histopaque density gradient centrifugation and cryopreserved in liquid nitrogen vapor phase. Purity and quantity of every magnetically sorted T cell population were checked by analytical flow cytometry. From each sorted fraction, genomic DNA was isolated and quantified by UV absorbance on a Nanodrop 2000c.

Sequenced: naive CD8+ T cells from PBMCs. In light of the paper, this sample's cell subset or site label describes: CD45RA+CCR7+. Rearrangement joined TRBV27 to TRBJ2-1; the D segment could be TRBD1, given 6 matching bases. This receptor was obtained from a young man in good health. Some clones in this sample may be carry-over from other donors' samples. The nucleotides read TGTGCCAGCAGTCTCACATTGGGGCTAGTCAGGGGTGAGCAGTTCTTC. Its amino acids are CASSLTLGLVRGEQFF.